This record covers a single T cell receptor beta chain. What it binds is not known. V was clipped by 3 bases and J by 7 bases, with 13 bases between them. The CDR3 length is 15 residues. Germline V gives CDR1 MNHEY, CDR2 SMNVEV (reference sequence). The sample belongs to a study of cytomegalovirus exposure and HLA in healthy donors. Overall study results and limits: TCR beta sequences reportedly predicted the HLA-A and HLA-B alleles of most subjects accurately. Segments of the TCR beta V type were, in most cases, productive about 87% or about 30% of the time in an earlier analysis.

This PCR relied on a set of 60 Vbeta primers and 13 Jbeta primers. Here immunoSEQ multiplex PCR was the method, and the copy in TCRdb shows in-frame clones only, minus some. The sample records over 200,000 clones, approximately 84% being singletons. This rearrangement joins TRBV27 to TRBJ1-6; a possible D gene is TRBD1 (5 bases). The sequencing sample was made of PBMCs. This clonotype originated in a woman in her thirties or forties in good health and CMV-seronegative. The CDR3 DNA sequence: TGTGCCAGCAGTTTGCAGGGATCGTCAAATTCACCCCTCCACTTT. Translated: CASSLQGSSNSPLHF.